Below, 26 T cell receptor beta chains from the same sample are listed, as sequenced in a study of neurological immune-mediated disorders. TCRdb re-called the 5' RACE reads with MiXCR, one entry per CDR3 protein. The sample lists fewer than 30,000 distinct CDR3 sequences; about 6.7% were seen once. Sequencing input: PBMCs. Receptors originate from a woman aged 40 to 49 in good health.

This clonotype is medium-sized by share. For the CDR3, the DNA is TGTGCCAGCAGGGGCTCCTACGAGCAGTACTTC. It specifies CASRGSYEQYF. V is TRBV12-3 or TRBV12-4 and J is TRBJ2-7; D gene unclear. Deletions cut 6 bases from V and 0 bases from J, with 3 bases between. CDR3 length: 11 residues.

This clonotype was recorded many times. The J gene is TRBJ1-5, the V gene TRBV9; D perhaps matches TRBD1 (5 bases). V was trimmed by 5 bases and J by 9 bases, leaving 21 bases between them. The CDR3 contains 15 residues. Germline CDR1 reads SGDLS; CDR2 reads YYNGEE. CDR3 loop: CASRGEPGGVGPQHF. For the CDR3, the DNA is TGTGCCAGCAGGGGGGAACCGGGAGGGGTAGGGCCCCAGCATTTT.

By proportion, this clonotype is medium-sized (0.01 to 0.1%). CDR3 nucleotide sequence: TGTGCCAGCAGCTGGGGGACGGGGACCACAGATACGCAGTATTTT. Protein product: CASSWGTGTTDTQYF. V usage is TRBV5-6 and J usage is TRBJ2-3; the D call may be TRBD1 or TRBD2 (5 bases each). Germline values: CDR1 SGHDT, CDR2 YYEEEE. V was clipped by 3 bases and J by 2 bases, with 13 bases between them. The CDR3 length is 15 residues.

This clonotype was detected ten times or more. The chain links TRBV20-1 to TRBJ2-1; TRBD2 matches 11 bases. The CDR3 loop spans 10 amino acids. V lost 6 bases, J lost 14 bases, and 3 bases stayed unmatched. CDR1 DFQATT and CDR2 SNEGSKA come from the germline V gene (reference sequence). CDR3 in DNA: TGCAGTGCCGATAGCGGGAGGGAGTTCTTC. Amino acids: CSADSGREFF.

At least ten counts were recorded for this clonotype. CDR3 DNA: TGTGCCAGCAGCTTCGCCGACACCGGGGAGCTGTTTTTT. Translated: CASSFADTGELFF. The chain is built from TRBV7-2 and TRBJ2-2, with no clear D. Germline V gene sequence: CDR1 SGHTA, CDR2 FQGNSA. The CDR3 has 13 residues. Trimming took 3 bases from V and 3 from J, leaving 5 bases between them. Full variable domain (remainder filled in from reference TRBV7-2 and TRBJ2-2): GAGVSQSPSNKVTEKGKDVELRCDPISGHTALYWYRQSLGQGLEFLIYFQGNSAPDKSGLPSDRFSAERTGGSVSTLTIQRTQQEDSAVYLCASSFADTGELFFGEGSRLTVL.

The sample holds many counts of this clonotype. The chain joins TRBV20-1 to TRBJ1-1, with D tentatively TRBD1 (5 bases). Germline loops: CDR1 DFQATT, CDR2 SNEGSKA (reference sequence). Trimming took off 0 bases at V and 4 bases at J, with 12 bases between the two ends. The CDR3 has 14 amino acids. The DNA of the CDR3 is TGCAGTGCTAGAGATGAGACTAGGGGCACTGAAGCTTTCTTT. Translated, it gives CSARDETRGTEAFF.

In this sample, this clonotype turned up many times. V gene TRBV15 combines with J gene TRBJ2-2; D is uncertain. Germline CDR1 reads LNHNV; CDR2 reads YYDKDF (reference sequence). Trimming removed 9 bases at V and 1 base at J, with 18 bases between. This CDR3 spans 16 amino acids. CDR3 DNA: TGTGCCACGGCTCTTGTTGGCGTACAGAACACCGGGGAGCTGTTTTTT. Protein sequence: CATALVGVQNTGELFF.

This clonotype is labeled medium-sized (0.01 to 0.1%). The chain combines TRBV2 with TRBJ1-4, with 8 bases identical to TRBD1. V shed 4 bases, J shed 0 bases, and the junction held 4 bases outside the gene matches. The germline CDR1 and CDR2 sequences are SNHLY and FYNNEI. The CDR3 runs 16 residues. In DNA, the CDR3 is TGTGCCAGCAGTGGCGTACAGGGGGCAACTAATGAAAAACTGTTTTTT. Residues: CASSGVQGATNEKLFF.

This clonotype was seen repeatedly, ten times or more. The V gene is TRBV7-2, the J gene TRBJ2-7; a possible D gene is TRBD2 (7 bases). V gave up 4 bases and J gave up 6 bases, with 22 bases separating them. This CDR3 has 16 residues. Germline V gene sequence: CDR1 SGHTA, CDR2 FQGNSA. The CDR3 reads CASSSRRGREGGEQYF. CDR3 nucleotides: TGTGCCAGCAGCTCTCGGAGAGGGAGGGAGGGGGGCGAGCAGTACTTC.

Ten or more counts support this clonotype. DNA for the CDR3: TGTGCCAGCAGGCCACCGGGACCTCTCGGCGAGCAGTACTTC. Protein sequence: CASRPPGPLGEQYF. The V and J genes are TRBV3-1 and TRBJ2-7, with D perhaps assigned TRBD1 or TRBD2 (5 bases each). Germline V gene lookup returns CDR1 LGHDT and CDR2 YNNKEL (reference sequence). V lost 6 bases, J lost 6 bases, and 18 bases lay in between. This CDR3 is 14 amino acids long.

This clonotype was observed many times. The chain is built from TRBV20-1 and TRBJ1-1, with 7 bases aligning to TRBD1. From germline, CDR1 is DFQATT and CDR2 SNEGSKA (reference sequence). The V gene end was trimmed by 7 bases and the J gene end by 1 base; junction bases not matched to a gene: 6. The length of the CDR3 is 13 residues. This CDR3 is CSGTGQRNTEAFF. In nucleotides, the CDR3 is TGCAGTGGGACGGGACAGCGGAACACTGAAGCTTTCTTT.

Ten or more counts support this clonotype. The chain uses TRBV28 and TRBJ2-7, with 8 bases identical to TRBD2. J was trimmed by 2 bases and V by 6 bases; bases with no gene match: 6. The length of the CDR3 is 14 residues. CDR1 is MDHEN and CDR2 is SYDVKM in the germline V gene. Here the CDR3 reads CASRGAGATYEQYF. CDR3 DNA sequence: TGTGCCAGCAGGGGAGCGGGAGCCACCTACGAGCAGTACTTC.

This clonotype was counted many times. The chain employs TRBV7-8 and TRBJ2-7; D is possibly TRBD2 (5 bases). The CDR3 consists of 16 residues. Between the trimmed V and J ends, which lost 5 bases and 3 bases, there was a span of 20 bases. The germline gives CDR1 SGHVS, CDR2 FQNEAQ. The CDR3 protein is CASSHWSSEVLYEQYF. In nucleotides, the CDR3 is TGTGCCAGCAGCCACTGGAGTTCGGAGGTACTCTACGAGCAGTACTTC.

The sample holds many counts of this clonotype. J is TRBJ1-1 and V is TRBV7-2; D is undetermined. The CDR3 spans 14 residues. With 5 bases removed from V and 1 base from J, the gap between germline ends came to 11 bases. Germline-derived CDR1 and CDR2 are SGHTA and FQGNSA. The CDR3 sequence: CASSSTRENTEAFF. The CDR3 bases are TGTGCCAGCAGCAGCACACGGGAGAACACTGAAGCTTTCTTT.

This clonotype was seen at least ten times. J is TRBJ2-1 and V is TRBV20-1; 8 bases fit TRBD2. The germline gives CDR1 DFQATT, CDR2 SNEGSKA (reference sequence). This CDR3 contains 16 residues. J lost 2 bases, V lost 4 bases, and 10 bases had no gene match. Here the CDR3 DNA reads TGCAGTGCTACCGGACGGAGCGGGAGAACCTACAATGAGCAGTTCTTC. Protein sequence: CSATGRSGRTYNEQFF.

This clonotype has at least ten counts. V and J are TRBV29-1 and TRBJ2-7; D not resolved. Per germline, CDR1 SQVTM and CDR2 ANQGSEA. V lost 5 bases and J lost 0, with 14 bases in between. The CDR3 extends over 14 amino acids. CDR3 residues: CSVLLADSSYEQYF. DNA for the CDR3: TGCAGCGTTCTTTTGGCCGATAGCTCCTACGAGCAGTACTTC.

The V call is TRBV6-1, the J call TRBJ2-7, with TRBD2 identical over 10 bases. Germline loops: CDR1 MNHNS, CDR2 SASEGT. V gave up 6 bases and J gave up 4 bases; unmatched junction bases: 9. The CDR3 has 15 amino acids. The DNA of the CDR3 is TGTGCCAGCAGGACGCCGGGACTAGCGAATTACGAGCAGTACTTC. Translated, it gives CASRTPGLANYEQYF.

At least ten counts were recorded for this clonotype. The genes are TRBV9 and TRBJ1-1; D not resolved. CDR1 is SGDLS and CDR2 is YYNGEE in the germline V gene. The CDR3 has 15 amino acids. V lost 0 bases, J lost 0 bases, and 9 bases lay in between. The DNA of the CDR3 is TGTGCCAGCAGCGTAGGCATGTCCGTGAACACTGAAGCTTTCTTT. As protein: CASSVGMSVNTEAFF.

This clonotype has a count of ten or more. This chain connects TRBV7-9 to TRBJ1-2; 8 nucleotides agree with TRBD1. The CDR3 contains 14 residues. J lost 4 bases, V lost 5 bases, and 6 bases had no gene match. From germline, CDR1 is SEHNR and CDR2 FQNEAQ (reference sequence). This CDR3 reads CASSRLTGGYGYTF. CDR3 coding DNA: TGTGCCAGCAGCCGACTCACAGGGGGCTATGGCTACACCTTC.

This clonotype was recorded a few times. Since no conserved phenylalanine or tryptophan closes the CDR3, a read error is the likely cause. It is unclear where the CDR3 begins or ends on the DNA, so no DNA is shown, and the CDR3 is as TCRdb lists it. The gene calls are TRBV20-1 and TRBJ1-1. The CDR3 is 12 residues long, counting both termini. The germline gives CDR1 DFQATT, CDR2 SNEGSKA (reference sequence). The CDR3 sequence is CSAIRGGTEAFG.

This clonotype was observed many times. The V and J genes are TRBV20-1 and TRBJ1-1; TRBD1 aligns across 7 bases. This CDR3 is built from 12 residues. The germline gives CDR1 DFQATT, CDR2 SNEGSKA (reference sequence). V trimming: 2 bases; J trimming: 8 bases; junction bases outside the gene matches: 5. CDR3 protein: CSARTDREEAFF. The CDR3 DNA is TGCAGTGCTAGAACCGACAGGGAGGAAGCTTTCTTT.

This clonotype has at least ten counts. This chain uses TRBV29-1 with TRBJ2-5; 9 bases agree with TRBD1. The CDR3 is 13 amino acids. Unmatched junction bases numbered 7, after V lost 5 bases and J lost 6 bases. CDR1 is SQVTM, CDR2 ANQGSEA, per germline. The CDR3 protein is CSVYSQGAQTQYF. Here the CDR3 DNA reads TGCAGCGTTTACTCACAGGGGGCTCAGACCCAGTACTTC.

This clonotype was seen at least ten times. The chain carries TRBV18 and TRBJ2-1, with a tentative D call TRBD1 (5 bases). CDR3 length: 12 residues. V lost 2 bases to trimming and J lost 7 bases, with 6 bases between them. Germline V gene sequence: CDR1 KGHSH, CDR2 LQKENI. As DNA, the CDR3 is TGTGCCAGCTCACCAAAGGGGAATGAGCAGTTCTTC. Its protein product is CASSPKGNEQFF.

The table lists this clonotype with many counts. The chain joins TRBV6-6 to TRBJ1-2, with D uncertain. The CDR3 spans 14 residues. The germline V gene encodes CDR1 MNHNY and CDR2 SVGAGI (reference sequence). V lost 2 bases and J lost 7, with 14 bases in between. CDR3 bases: TGTGCCAGCAGTTACGGCTCGGGTCCCCTTGGCTACACCTTC. It translates to CASSYGSGPLGYTF.

This clonotype showed up many times. J is TRBJ2-5 and V is TRBV28, with 7 bases lining up with TRBD1. Trimming cost V 6 bases and J 0 bases; bases outside gene matches: 13. The CDR3 is 17 amino acids. Germline V lookup: CDR1 MDHEN, CDR2 SYDVKM. The CDR3 here is CASSSGLGDSNQETQYF. DNA for the CDR3: TGTGCCAGCAGCTCGGGCCTCGGGGACAGCAACCAAGAGACCCAGTACTTC.

There are many counts of this clonotype. The chain employs TRBV20-1 and TRBJ1-6, with 7 bases aligning to TRBD1. V gave up 0 bases and J gave up 9 bases; unmatched junction bases: 8. Germline values: CDR1 DFQATT, CDR2 SNEGSKA (reference sequence). CDR3 length equals 15 residues. The CDR3 sequence is CSAREETGNFSPLHF. The CDR3 nucleotides are TGCAGTGCTAGAGAGGAGACAGGGAATTTTTCACCCCTCCACTTT.